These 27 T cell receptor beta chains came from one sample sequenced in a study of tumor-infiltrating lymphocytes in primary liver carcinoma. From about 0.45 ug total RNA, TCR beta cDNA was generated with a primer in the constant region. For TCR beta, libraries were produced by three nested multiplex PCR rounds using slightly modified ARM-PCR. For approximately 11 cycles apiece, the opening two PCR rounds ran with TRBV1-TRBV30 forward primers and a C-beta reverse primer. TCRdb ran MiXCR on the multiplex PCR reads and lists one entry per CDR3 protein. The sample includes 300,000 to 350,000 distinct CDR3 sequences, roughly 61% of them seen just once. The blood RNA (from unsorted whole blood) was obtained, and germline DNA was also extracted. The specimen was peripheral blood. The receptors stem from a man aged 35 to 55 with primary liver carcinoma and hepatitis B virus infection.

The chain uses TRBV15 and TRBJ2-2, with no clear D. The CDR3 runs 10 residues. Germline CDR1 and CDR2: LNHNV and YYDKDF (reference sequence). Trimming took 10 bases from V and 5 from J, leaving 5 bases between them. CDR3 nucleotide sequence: TGTGCCAGTCCGACCGGGGAGCTGTTTTTT. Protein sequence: CASPTGELFF.

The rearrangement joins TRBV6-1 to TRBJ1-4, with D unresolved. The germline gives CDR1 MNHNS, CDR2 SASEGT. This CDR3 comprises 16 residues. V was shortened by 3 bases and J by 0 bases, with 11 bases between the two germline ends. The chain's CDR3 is CASSDRLRATNEKLFF. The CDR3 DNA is TGTGCCAGCAGTGATCGTTTGAGGGCAACTAATGAAAAACTGTTTTTT.

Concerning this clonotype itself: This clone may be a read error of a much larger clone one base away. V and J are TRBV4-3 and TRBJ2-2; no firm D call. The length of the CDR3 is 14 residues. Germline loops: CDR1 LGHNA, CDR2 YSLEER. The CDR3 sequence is CASIQDLSPGELFF. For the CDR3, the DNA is TGCGCCAGCATCCAAGATTTAAGCCCCGGGGAGCTGTTTTTT.

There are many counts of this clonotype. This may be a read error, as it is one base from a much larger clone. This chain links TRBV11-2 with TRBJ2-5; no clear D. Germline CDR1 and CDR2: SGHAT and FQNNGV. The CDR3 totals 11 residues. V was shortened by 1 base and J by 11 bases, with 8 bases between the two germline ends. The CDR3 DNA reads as TGTGCCAGCAGCTTAGGTAATGTGCAGTACTTC. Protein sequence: CASSLGNVQYF.

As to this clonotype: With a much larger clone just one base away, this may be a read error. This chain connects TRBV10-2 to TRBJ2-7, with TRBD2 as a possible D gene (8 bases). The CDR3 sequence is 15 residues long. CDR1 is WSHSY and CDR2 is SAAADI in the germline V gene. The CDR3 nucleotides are TGCGCCAACAGTGAGTTAGCGGGACAGATCTACGAGCAGTACTTC. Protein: CANSELAGQIYEQYF.

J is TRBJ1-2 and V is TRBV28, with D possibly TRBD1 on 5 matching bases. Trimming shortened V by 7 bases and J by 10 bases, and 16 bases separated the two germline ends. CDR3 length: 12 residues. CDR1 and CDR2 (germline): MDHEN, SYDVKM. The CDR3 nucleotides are TGTGCCAGCATGCGGCAGGGTGGTGCCTACACCTTC. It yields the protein CASMRQGGAYTF.

The CDR3 region is CASSQDYLSSYNEQFF. The CDR3 nucleotides are TGTGCCAGCAGCCAAGATTACCTGAGCTCCTACAATGAGCAGTTCTTC. This chain joins TRBV14 and TRBJ2-1; the D is unclear. Germline lookup yields CDR1 SGHDN and CDR2 FVKESK. V was pared by 0 bases and J by 0 bases, with 9 bases between. The CDR3 is 16 amino acids. The full variable domain, its missing parts supplied by reference TRBV14 and TRBJ2-1, is EAGVTQFPSHSVIEKGQTVTLRCDPISGHDNLYWYRRVMGKEIKFLLHFVKESKQDESGMPNNRFLAERTGGTYSTLKVQPAELEDSGVYFCASSQDYLSSYNEQFFGPGTRLTVL.

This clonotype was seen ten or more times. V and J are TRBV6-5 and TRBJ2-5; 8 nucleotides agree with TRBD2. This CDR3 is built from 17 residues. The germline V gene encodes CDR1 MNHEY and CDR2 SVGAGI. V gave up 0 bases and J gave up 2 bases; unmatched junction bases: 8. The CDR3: CASSYSWTGGGQETQYF. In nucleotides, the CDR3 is TGTGCCAGCAGTTACTCGTGGACGGGAGGGGGACAAGAGACCCAGTACTTC.

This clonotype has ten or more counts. CDR3: CASSLGLAKDTQYF. CDR3 coding DNA: TGTGCCAGCAGCTTAGGACTAGCGAAAGATACGCAGTATTTT. The chain employs TRBV11-2 and TRBJ2-3; 8 bases are shared with TRBD2. Germline V gene sequence: CDR1 SGHAT, CDR2 FQNNGV. The CDR3 contains 14 residues. Germline trimming cut 1 base from V and 5 bases from J; bases unmatched to any gene: 2.

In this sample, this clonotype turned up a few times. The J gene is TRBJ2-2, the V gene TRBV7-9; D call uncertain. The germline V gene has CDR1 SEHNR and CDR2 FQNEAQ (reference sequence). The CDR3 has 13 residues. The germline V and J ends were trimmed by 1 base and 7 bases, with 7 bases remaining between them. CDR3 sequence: CASSLESDGELFF. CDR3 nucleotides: TGTGCCAGCAGCTTAGAGAGTGACGGGGAGCTGTTTTTT. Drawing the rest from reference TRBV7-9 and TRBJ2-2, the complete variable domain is DTGVSQNPRHKITKRGQNVTFRCDPISEHNRLYWYRQTLGQGPEFLTYFQNEAQLEKSRLLSDRFSAERPKGSFSTLEIQRTEQGDSAMYLCASSLESDGELFFGEGSRLTVL.

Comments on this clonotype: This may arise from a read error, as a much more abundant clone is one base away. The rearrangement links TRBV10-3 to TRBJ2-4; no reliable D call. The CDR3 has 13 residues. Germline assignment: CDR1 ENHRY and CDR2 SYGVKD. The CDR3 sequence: CAISRDPKTIQYF. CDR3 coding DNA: TGTGCCATCAGTAGAGATCCCAAAACCATTCAGTACTTC.

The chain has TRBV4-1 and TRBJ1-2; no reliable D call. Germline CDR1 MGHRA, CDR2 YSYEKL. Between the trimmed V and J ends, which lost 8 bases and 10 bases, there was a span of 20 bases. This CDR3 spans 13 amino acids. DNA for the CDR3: TGCGCCAGCGGTAACACGGCATCTCGATCCTACACCTTC. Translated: CASGNTASRSYTF.

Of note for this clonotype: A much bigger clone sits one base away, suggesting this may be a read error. CDR3 bases: TGCTCCAGCGGTTTAGCGGGAGCCGGGGAGCTGTTTTTT. This gives the protein CSSGLAGAGELFF. The chain carries TRBV10-2 and TRBJ2-2; 9 bases line up with TRBD2. Germline CDR1 and CDR2: WSHSY and SAAADI. The CDR3 totals 13 residues.

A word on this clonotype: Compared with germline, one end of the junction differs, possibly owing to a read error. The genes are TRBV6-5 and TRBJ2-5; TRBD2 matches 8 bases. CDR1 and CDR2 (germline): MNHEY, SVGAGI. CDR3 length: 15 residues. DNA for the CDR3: TGTTCCAGCAGTTCTACGGGAGGGGCCCAAGAGACCCAGTACTTC. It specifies CSSSSTGGAQETQYF.

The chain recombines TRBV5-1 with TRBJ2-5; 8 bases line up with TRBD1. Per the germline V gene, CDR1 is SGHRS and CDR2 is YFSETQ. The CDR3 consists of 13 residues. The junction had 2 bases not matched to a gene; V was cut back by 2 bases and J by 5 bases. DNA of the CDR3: TGCGCCAGCAGCTTCACAGGGGGGGAGACCCAGTACTTC. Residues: CASSFTGGETQYF.

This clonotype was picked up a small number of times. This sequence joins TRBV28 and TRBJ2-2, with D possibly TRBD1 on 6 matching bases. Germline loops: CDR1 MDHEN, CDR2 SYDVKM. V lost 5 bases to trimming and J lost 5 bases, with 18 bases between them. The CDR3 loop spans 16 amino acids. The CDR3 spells CASSPLGTLLTGELFF. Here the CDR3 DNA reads TGTGCCAGCAGTCCGCTGGGGACACTATTAACCGGGGAGCTGTTTTTT. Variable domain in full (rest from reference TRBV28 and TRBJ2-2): DVKVTQSSRYLVKRTGEKVFLECVQDMDHENMFWYRQDPGLGLRLIYFSYDVKMKEKGDIPEGYSVSREKKERFSLILESASTNQTSMYLCASSPLGTLLTGELFFGEGSRLTVL.

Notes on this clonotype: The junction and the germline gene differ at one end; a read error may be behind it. The CDR3 sequence is CASSLALAGSTYTQYF. CDR3 sequence (DNA): TGTGCCAGCAGCTTAGCACTAGCGGGATCCACATATACGCAGTATTTT. The genes are TRBV11-2 and TRBJ2-3; 10 positions agree with TRBD2. The CDR3 is 16 amino acids. Germline assignment: CDR1 SGHAT and CDR2 FQNNGV. Full variable domain (rest looked up from reference TRBV11-2 and TRBJ2-3): EAGVAQSPRYKIIEKRQSVAFWCNPISGHATLYWYQQILGQGPKLLIQFQNNGVVDDSQLPKDRFSAERLKGVDSTLKIQPAKLEDSAVYLCASSLALAGSTYTQYFGPGTRLTVL.

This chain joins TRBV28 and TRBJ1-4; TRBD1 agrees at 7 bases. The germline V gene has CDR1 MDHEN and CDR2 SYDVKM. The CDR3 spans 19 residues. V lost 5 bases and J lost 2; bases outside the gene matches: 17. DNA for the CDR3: TGTGCCAGCAGTCCAACCCAACCGGGACAGCTGTCGACTAATGAAAAACTGTTTTTT. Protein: CASSPTQPGQLSTNEKLFF.

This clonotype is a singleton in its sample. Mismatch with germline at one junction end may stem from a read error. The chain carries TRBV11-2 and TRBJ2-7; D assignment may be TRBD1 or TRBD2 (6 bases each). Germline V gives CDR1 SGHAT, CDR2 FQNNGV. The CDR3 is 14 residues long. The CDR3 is CTSSLGGGQYEQYF. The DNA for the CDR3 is TGTACCAGCAGTTTAGGTGGGGGGCAATATGAGCAGTACTTC.

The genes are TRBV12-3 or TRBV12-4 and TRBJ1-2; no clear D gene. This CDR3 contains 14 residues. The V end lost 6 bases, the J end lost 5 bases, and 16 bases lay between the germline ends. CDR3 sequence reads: CASSTPETSYGYTF. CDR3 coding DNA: TGTGCCAGCAGCACCCCGGAGACATCATATGGCTACACCTTC.

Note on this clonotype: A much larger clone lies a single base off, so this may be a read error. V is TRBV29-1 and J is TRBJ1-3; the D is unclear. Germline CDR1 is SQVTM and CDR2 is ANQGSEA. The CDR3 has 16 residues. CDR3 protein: CNALTWAARSGNTIYF. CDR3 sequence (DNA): TGCAACGCCCTGACATGGGCGGCCCGCTCTGGAAACACCATATATTTT.

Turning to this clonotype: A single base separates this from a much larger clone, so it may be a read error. In nucleotides, the CDR3 is TGCAGCGTTGAACTGGCCTACGAGCAGTACTTC. This encodes CSVELAYEQYF. The rearrangement uses TRBV29-1 and TRBJ2-7, with no clear D. This CDR3 comprises 11 residues. From germline, CDR1 is SQVTM and CDR2 ANQGSEA. V was trimmed by 2 bases and J by 2 bases, leaving 4 bases between them.

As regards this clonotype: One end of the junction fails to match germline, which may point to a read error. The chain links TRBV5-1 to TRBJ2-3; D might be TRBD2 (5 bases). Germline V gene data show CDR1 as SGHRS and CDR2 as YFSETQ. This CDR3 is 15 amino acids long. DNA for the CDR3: TGCGCCAGAGTGGGCGGGCCCCCTTCCACAGATACGCATTATTTT. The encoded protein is CARVGGPPSTDTHYF.

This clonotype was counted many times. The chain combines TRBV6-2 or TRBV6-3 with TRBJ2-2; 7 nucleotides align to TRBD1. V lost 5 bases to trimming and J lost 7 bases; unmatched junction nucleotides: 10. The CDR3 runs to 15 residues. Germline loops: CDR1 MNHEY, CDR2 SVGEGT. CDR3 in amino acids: CASSRHRGGDGELFF. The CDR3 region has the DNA TGTGCCAGCAGTCGCCACCGAGGGGGCGACGGGGAGCTGTTTTTT.

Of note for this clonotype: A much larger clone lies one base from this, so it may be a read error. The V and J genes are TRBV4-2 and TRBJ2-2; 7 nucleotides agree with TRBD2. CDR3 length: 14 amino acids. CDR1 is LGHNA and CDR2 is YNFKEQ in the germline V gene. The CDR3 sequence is CGATGGEVAGELFF. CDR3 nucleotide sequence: TGTGGCGCGACGGGGGGTGAGGTGGCCGGGGAGCTGTTTTTT.

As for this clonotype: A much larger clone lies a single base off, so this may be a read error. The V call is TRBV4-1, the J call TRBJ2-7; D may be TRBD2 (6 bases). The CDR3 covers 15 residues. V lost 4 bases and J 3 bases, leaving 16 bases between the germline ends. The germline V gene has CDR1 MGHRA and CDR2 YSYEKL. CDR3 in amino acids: CASSRTAGPIYEQYF. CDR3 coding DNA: TGCGCCAGCAGCCGAACGGCGGGGCCTATCTACGAGCAGTACTTC.

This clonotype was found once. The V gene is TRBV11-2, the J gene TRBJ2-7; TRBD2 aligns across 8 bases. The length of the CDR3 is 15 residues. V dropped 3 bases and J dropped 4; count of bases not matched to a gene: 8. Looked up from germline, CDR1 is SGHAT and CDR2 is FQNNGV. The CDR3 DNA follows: TGTGCCAGCAGCTTTCGGGGGGGACGAAGATACGAGCAGTACTTC. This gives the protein CASSFRGGRRYEQYF.